The 23 T cell receptor beta chains below come from one sample, sequenced in a study of vaccination and CD4 T cells after COVID-19. Treatment: roughly 10-day PBMC culture with coronavirus spike peptide pools or control peptides (ViraFEST assay). No cognate antigen is known for these TCRs. Researchers used the Oncomine TCR Beta short-read assay to sequence DNA from cultured CD4+ T cells. TCRdb re-called the PCR reads through MiXCR, storing one row per CDR3 protein. The table lists about 13,000 distinct CDR3 sequences, around three fifths of them singletons, with 18% in the top ten. Input material: CD4+ T cells from blood, cultured in vitro. Source of these receptors: a human donor who had recovered from COVID-19.

The chain joins TRBV28 to TRBJ2-7; TRBD2 agrees at 7 bases. V lost 5 bases to trimming and J lost 2 bases; unmatched junction nucleotides: 9. Germline lookup yields CDR1 MDHEN and CDR2 SYDVKM. CDR3 size: 15 residues. As DNA, the CDR3 is TGTGCCAGCAGTCCGACTAGCCCTATAACCTACGAGCAGTACTTC. This codes for CASSPTSPITYEQYF.

This rearrangement joins TRBV20-1 to TRBJ1-2; 7 bases map to TRBD1. Unmatched junction bases numbered 4, after V lost 0 bases and J lost 0 bases. The CDR3 consists of 15 residues. The germline CDR1 and CDR2 sequences are DFQATT and SNEGSKA (reference sequence). This chain's CDR3 is CSARDSGTANYGYTF. The CDR3 coding sequence is TGCAGTGCTAGAGATTCAGGGACAGCTAACTATGGCTACACCTTC.

V and J are TRBV7-8 and TRBJ1-1; 8 nucleotides agree with TRBD1. V shed 6 bases and J 5 bases; nucleotides not matched to a gene: 8. The CDR3 runs 14 residues. The germline V gene encodes CDR1 SGHVS and CDR2 FQNEAQ. CDR3 sequence reads: CASRQQGDSTEAFF. CDR3 DNA sequence: TGTGCCAGCAGACAACAGGGGGACTCGACTGAAGCTTTCTTT.

The chain recombines TRBV6-5 with TRBJ1-5; perhaps TRBD1 as D (5 bases). This CDR3 is 15 amino acids long. Looked up from germline, CDR1 is MNHEY and CDR2 is SVGAGI. Trimming shortened V by 0 bases and J by 5 bases, and 11 bases separated the two germline ends. CDR3 in amino acids: CASSYSRGFDQPQHF. In nucleotides, the CDR3 is TGTGCCAGCAGTTACTCGCGGGGGTTTGATCAGCCCCAGCATTTT.

The chain joins TRBV2 to TRBJ1-3, with D possibly being TRBD1 (5 bases). The CDR3 is made up of 14 amino acids. CDR1 is SNHLY and CDR2 is FYNNEI in the germline V gene. Trimming stripped 2 bases from V and 4 bases from J, with 9 bases between. The CDR3 sequence: CASSEQGRGNTIYF. The CDR3 DNA follows: TGTGCCAGCAGTGAACAGGGCAGGGGAAACACCATATATTTT.

This clonotype has more than one count but fewer than ten. The rearrangement joins TRBV19 to TRBJ1-1; TRBD1 might be the D (5 bases). V was clipped by 4 bases and J by 5 bases, with 17 bases between them. Germline V gives CDR1 LNHDA, CDR2 SQIVND (reference sequence). The CDR3 is 15 amino acids. The CDR3 region is CASSTYPQGRTEAFF. The CDR3 region has the DNA TGTGCCAGTAGTACTTACCCCCAGGGTCGGACTGAAGCTTTCTTT.

V is TRBV20-1 and J is TRBJ2-3; 14 bases are shared with TRBD2. V lost 6 bases and J lost 6; bases outside the gene matches: 5. This CDR3 is 14 amino acids long. The germline gives CDR1 DFQATT, CDR2 SNEGSKA (reference sequence). The CDR3 loop is CSARLAGGGDTQYF. For the CDR3, the DNA is TGCAGTGCAAGACTAGCGGGAGGGGGCGATACGCAGTATTTT.

The rearrangement uses TRBV20-1 and TRBJ2-2, with D possibly TRBD2 on 5 matching bases. The germline CDR1 and CDR2 sequences are DFQATT and SNEGSKA (reference sequence). V gave up 1 base and J gave up 4 bases, with 19 bases separating them. The CDR3 extends over 17 amino acids. The CDR3 is CSARGPQRPWATGELFF. In DNA, the CDR3 is TGCAGTGCTAGAGGTCCGCAGCGGCCGTGGGCCACCGGGGAGCTGTTTTTT.

The chain combines TRBV4-1 with TRBJ1-5; D is unresolved. The V end was cut by 4 bases, the J end by 0 bases, with 10 bases between. The germline V gene has CDR1 MGHRA and CDR2 YSYEKL. The CDR3 has 15 amino acids. CDR3 loop: CASSREGYSNQPQHF. CDR3 in DNA: TGCGCCAGCAGCCGAGAGGGTTATAGCAATCAGCCCCAGCATTTT.

This sequence joins TRBV11-2 and TRBJ2-6; D call uncertain. V lost 0 bases to trimming and J lost 0 bases, with 6 bases between them. Germline V gives CDR1 SGHAT, CDR2 FQNNGV. The CDR3 runs 16 residues. In nucleotides, the CDR3 is TGTGCCAGCAGCTTAGAGGGTTCCTCTGGGGCCAACGTCCTGACTTTC. It translates to CASSLEGSSGANVLTF.

Only a few counts were recorded for this clonotype. The chain uses TRBV7-9 and TRBJ2-5; D unresolved. Between the trimmed V and J ends, which lost 6 bases and 7 bases, there was a span of 12 bases. The CDR3 spans 12 residues. CDR1 SEHNR and CDR2 FQNEAQ come from the germline V gene (reference sequence). The CDR3: CASRREVGTQYF. CDR3 bases: TGTGCCAGCAGGCGAGAGGTTGGGACCCAGTACTTC.

The chain is built from TRBV2 and TRBJ2-5, with D unresolved. CDR1 and CDR2 from the germline V gene are SNHLY and FYNNEI. Trimming left V 1 base short and J 5 bases short, with 5 bases between. This CDR3 contains 12 residues. This chain's CDR3 is CASSEVRETQYF. Written as DNA, the CDR3 is TGTGCCAGCAGTGAAGTCCGTGAGACCCAGTACTTC. The full variable domain, its missing parts supplied by reference TRBV2 and TRBJ2-5, is EPEVTQTPSHQVTQMGQEVILRCVPISNHLYFYWYRQILGQKVEFLVSFYNNEISEKSEIFDDQFSVERPDGSNFTLKIRSTKLEDSAMYFCASSEVRETQYFGPGTRLLVL.

V gene TRBV6-2 or TRBV6-3 combines with J gene TRBJ2-7; D is unclear. Germline V gene data show CDR1 as MNHEY and CDR2 as SVGEGT. The ends were cut back, 6 bases at V and 4 bases at J, with 13 bases in the middle. The CDR3 totals 13 residues. CDR3 in amino acids: CASSQTLLYEQYF. CDR3 in DNA: TGTGCCAGCAGCCAAACACTACTTTACGAGCAGTACTTC.

The chain uses TRBV20-1 and TRBJ1-3; D is unclear. This CDR3 has 12 amino acids. The germline V gene encodes CDR1 DFQATT and CDR2 SNEGSKA (reference sequence). V was shortened by 7 bases and J by 4 bases, with 11 bases between the two germline ends. The CDR3 coding sequence is TGCAGTGGGCAGTTTGAAGGAAACACCATATATTTT. Translation: CSGQFEGNTIYF.

This rearrangement joins TRBV9 to TRBJ1-2; D not certain. The CDR3 is made up of 14 amino acids. Looked up from germline, CDR1 is SGDLS and CDR2 is YYNGEE. V was clipped by 0 bases and J by 7 bases, with 13 bases between them. In DNA form, the CDR3 reads TGTGCCAGCAGCGTAGTAGGGTCGTCCGCTGGCTACACCTTC. It codes for CASSVVGSSAGYTF.

The rearrangement links TRBV29-1 to TRBJ2-7, with D possibly matching TRBD1 (5 bases). Between the trimmed V and J ends, which lost 5 bases and 7 bases, there was a span of 18 bases. CDR1 SQVTM and CDR2 ANQGSEA come from the germline V gene. The CDR3 contains 13 residues. The CDR3 bases are TGCAGCGTTTTGTCTCGCAGGGAAAATGAGCAGTACTTC. This gives the protein CSVLSRRENEQYF.

This clonotype turned up a few times. This chain links TRBV20-1 with TRBJ2-2; TRBD2 matches 8 bases. CDR1 and CDR2 (germline): DFQATT, SNEGSKA (reference sequence). This CDR3 spans 16 amino acids. With V trimmed by 3 bases and J by 5 bases, 11 bases remained unmatched. This CDR3 is CSASSAGGMGTGELFF. The CDR3, as DNA: TGCAGTGCTAGTTCGGCGGGAGGAATGGGAACCGGGGAGCTGTTTTTT.

There are a few counts of this clonotype. The CDR3 is CASSLGQQPAYEQYF. DNA of the CDR3: TGTGCCAGCAGCTTAGGACAGCAACCAGCCTACGAGCAGTACTTC. The V and J genes are TRBV7-9 and TRBJ2-7; possible D gene TRBD1, 5 bases. V gave up 1 base and J gave up 2 bases, with 12 bases separating them. Germline values: CDR1 SEHNR, CDR2 FQNEAQ (reference sequence). The CDR3 runs 15 residues.

This chain joins TRBV19 and TRBJ2-3; TRBD2 agrees at 13 bases. Germline values: CDR1 LNHDA, CDR2 SQIVND (reference sequence). The CDR3 consists of 16 residues. Trimming removed 5 bases from V and 4 bases from J; junction bases left unmatched: 6. The CDR3 DNA is TGTGCCAGTAGTGTAACTAGCGGGAGGGCAGCAGATACGCAGTATTTT. As protein: CASSVTSGRAADTQYF.

The V gene is TRBV30, the J gene TRBJ2-7; D assignment may be TRBD1 or TRBD2 (6 bases each). From germline, CDR1 is GTSNPN and CDR2 SVGIG (reference sequence). This CDR3 is built from 13 residues. The V end was cut by 0 bases, the J end by 7 bases, with 13 bases between. CDR3 in DNA: TGTGCCTGGAGTGTAAGGGGGGCTGATGAGCAGTACTTC. Amino acids: CAWSVRGADEQYF.

The chain has TRBV12-3 or TRBV12-4 and TRBJ2-7; 9 bases align to TRBD2. The V and J ends lost 6 bases and 5 bases, in that order; junction bases with no gene match: 5. CDR3 length: 13 residues. The CDR3 nucleotides read TGTGCCAGCAGCCCCAGGACTAGCGACGAGCAGTACTTC. It encodes CASSPRTSDEQYF.

The chain couples TRBV7-3 to TRBJ2-7, with 9 nucleotides matching TRBD2. The CDR3 consists of 15 residues. The V gene's germline CDR1 is SGHTA and CDR2 FQGTGA. J was trimmed by 5 bases and V by 2 bases; bases with no gene match: 7. The CDR3 is CASSLWAGGPHEQYF. The CDR3 DNA sequence: TGTGCCAGCAGCTTATGGGCGGGAGGGCCACACGAGCAGTACTTC.

The chain combines TRBV11-2 with TRBJ1-2, with TRBD1 matching over 7 bases. The CDR3 sequence is 15 residues long. Germline V gene sequence: CDR1 SGHAT, CDR2 FQNNGV. V trimming: 0 bases; J trimming: 2 bases; junction bases outside the gene matches: 3. The CDR3 reads CASSLDMGQNYGYTF. For the CDR3, the DNA is TGTGCCAGCAGCTTAGATATGGGACAGAACTATGGCTACACCTTC.